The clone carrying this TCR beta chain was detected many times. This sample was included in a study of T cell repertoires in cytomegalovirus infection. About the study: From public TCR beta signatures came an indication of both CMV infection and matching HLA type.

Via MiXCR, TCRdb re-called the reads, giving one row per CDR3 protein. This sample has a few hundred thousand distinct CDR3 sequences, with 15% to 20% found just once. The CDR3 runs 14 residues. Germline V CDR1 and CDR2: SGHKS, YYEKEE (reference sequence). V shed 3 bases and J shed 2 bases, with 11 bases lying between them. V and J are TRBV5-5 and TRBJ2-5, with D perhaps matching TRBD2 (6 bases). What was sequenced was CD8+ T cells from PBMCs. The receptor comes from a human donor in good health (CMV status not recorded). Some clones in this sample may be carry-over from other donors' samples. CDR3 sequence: CASSSGLFQETQYF. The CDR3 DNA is TGTGCCAGCAGCTCTGGACTATTTCAAGAGACCCAGTACTTC.